Below, 2 T cell receptor beta chains from the same sample are listed, as sequenced in a study of cytomegalovirus exposure and HLA in healthy donors. Both 60 Vbeta primers and 13 Jbeta primers went into the PCR. Produced via immunoSEQ multiplex PCR; TCRdb's table is partial and in-frame only. Of fewer than 150,000 clones listed, 60% to 85% are singletons. Sequencing used PBMCs. Every receptor here comes from a man aged 50 or older in good health and CMV-seropositive.

This clone was observed a single time. The J gene is TRBJ2-3, the V gene TRBV2, with 13 bases that match TRBD2. Germline CDR1 is SNHLY and CDR2 is FYNNEI. The CDR3 has 16 residues. Losses at the gene ends were 6 bases for V and 3 bases for J; bases not matched to a gene: 6. The CDR3, as DNA: TGTGCCAGCAGACTAGCGGGGGGGCCTTTAACAGATACGCAGTATTTT. Translation: CASRLAGGPLTDTQYF.

This sequence joins TRBV2 and TRBJ2-7; 7 bases align to TRBD1. The length of the CDR3 is 13 residues. Germline V gene data show CDR1 as SNHLY and CDR2 as FYNNEI. After removal of 6 bases from V and 2 bases from J, the junction contained 4 bases not matched to a gene. In DNA, the CDR3 is TGTGCCAGCAGGGCAGACAGGGCCTACGAGCAGTACTTC. Translated: CASRADRAYEQYF. Variable domain in full (rest from reference TRBV2 and TRBJ2-7): EPEVTQTPSHQVTQMGQEVILRCVPISNHLYFYWYRQILGQKVEFLVSFYNNEISEKSEIFDDQFSVERPDGSNFTLKIRSTKLEDSAMYFCASRADRAYEQYFGPGTRLTVT.